In this sample, the clone carrying this TCR beta chain turned up many times. MiXCR, applied by TCRdb to the 5' RACE reads, yields one record per CDR3 protein. This table has roughly 99,000 distinct CDR3 sequences, roughly 12% appearing once. Germline V gene data show CDR1 as PRHDT and CDR2 as FYEKMQ (reference sequence). The CDR3 has 16 residues. V was clipped by 5 bases and J by 7 bases; unmatched bases: 11. The data were taken from a study of early T cells in non-severe SARS-CoV-2 infection. The source is an adult who was a healthcare worker with PCR-confirmed SARS-CoV-2 infection or an uninfected control (not recorded which). This material consisted of whole blood, taken at baseline. The V and J genes are TRBV13 and TRBJ2-2; 9 bases are shared with TRBD1. The CDR3 loop is CASSLGTGKRSGELFF. The CDR3, as DNA: TGTGCCAGCAGCCTTGGGACAGGGAAGAGGAGCGGGGAGCTGTTTTTT.